Following are 18 T cell receptor beta chains from one sample sequenced in a study of metastatic and nonmetastatic thyroid tumors. TCRdb reprocessed the PCR reads using MiXCR. Of 10,000 to 12,000 clones in the sample, around 40% were seen once. There were no patients who had received any treatment before thyroid surgery. Sequencing was carried out using tumor tissue. The receptors were sampled from a female donor with papillary thyroid cancer or a benign thyroid nodule (not recorded which). Some clones in this sample may be carry-over from other donors' samples.

The CDR3, as DNA: TGTGCCAGCAGCGTGGACGGCGGCAGGGCCTACACCTTC. It encodes CASSVDGGRAYTF. This sequence joins TRBV7-2 and TRBJ1-2; TRBD1 might be the D (5 bases). CDR1 and CDR2 (germline): SGHTA, FQGNSA. V was clipped by 5 bases and J by 10 bases, with 17 bases between them. This CDR3 region has 13 residues.

V usage is TRBV7-9 and J usage is TRBJ2-1; TRBD1 matches at 8 bases. V was pared by 4 bases and J by 8 bases, with 7 bases of the junction left unmatched. The germline V gene encodes CDR1 SEHNR and CDR2 FQNEAQ (reference sequence). This CDR3 contains 14 residues. CDR3 bases: TGTGCCAGCAGCTGGGCGGACAGGGTGTATGAGCAGTTCTTC. It translates to CASSWADRVYEQFF.

This clone was counted only a few times. The CDR3 DNA reads TGTGCCAGCAGGAGGGCTGGAGGAAACACCATATATTTT. It yields the protein CASRRAGGNTIYF. V and J are TRBV6-1 and TRBJ1-3; D unresolved. V was cut by 6 bases and J by 4 bases, with 10 bases left in between. Germline V gene sequence: CDR1 MNHNS, CDR2 SASEGT. This CDR3 is built from 13 residues.

This clone was counted only a few times. The V call is TRBV24-1, the J call TRBJ2-7; D assignment may be TRBD1 or TRBD2 (5 bases each). The CDR3 length is 13 residues. Germline loops: CDR1 KGHDR, CDR2 SFDVKD. V dropped 7 bases and J dropped 0 bases, with 9 bases sitting between them. The CDR3 loop is CATRGESSYEQYF. The CDR3 coding sequence is TGTGCCACCAGGGGGGAATCCTCCTACGAGCAGTACTTC.

This clone was seen more than once but under ten times. CDR3 in amino acids: CASRGSEQYF. Written as DNA, the CDR3 is TGTGCCAGCAGGGGCAGTGAGCAGTACTTC. J is TRBJ2-7 and V is TRBV2; D is ambiguous. Per the germline V gene, CDR1 is SNHLY and CDR2 is FYNNEI. The CDR3 is made up of 10 amino acids. V dropped 6 bases and J dropped 7 bases, with 7 bases sitting between them.

The V call is TRBV20-1, the J call TRBJ2-3; TRBD2 matches at 8 bases. The CDR3 spans 15 residues. Germline assignment: CDR1 DFQATT and CDR2 SNEGSKA (reference sequence). V shed 3 bases and J 1 base; nucleotides not matched to a gene: 6. The CDR3: CSASERGKGTDTQYF. The CDR3 bases are TGCAGTGCTAGTGAGCGGGGGAAGGGCACAGATACGCAGTATTTT.

By frequency in the sample, this clone is medium-sized (0.01 to 0.1%). This chain uses TRBV28 with TRBJ2-5; D is unclear. The CDR3 loop spans 10 amino acids. Trimming left V 10 bases short and J 2 bases short, with 5 bases between. CDR1 and CDR2 from the germline V gene are MDHEN and SYDVKM. CDR3 loop: CATYQETQYF. The CDR3 DNA is TGTGCCACCTATCAAGAGACCCAGTACTTC.

The J gene is TRBJ2-7, the V gene TRBV4-3, with D tentatively TRBD2 (6 bases). Germline V lookup: CDR1 LGHNA, CDR2 YSLEER. The V end was cut by 0 bases, the J end by 3 bases, with 9 bases between. This CDR3 has 14 residues. The CDR3 loop reads CASSQDYGGYEQYF. The CDR3 DNA sequence: TGCGCCAGCAGCCAAGATTACGGGGGCTACGAGCAGTACTTC.

The chain is built from TRBV15 and TRBJ2-3; 14 nucleotides align to TRBD2. The CDR3 totals 18 residues. Germline V gene lookup returns CDR1 LNHNV and CDR2 YYDKDF (reference sequence). The V gene end was trimmed by 1 base and the J gene end by 2 bases; junction bases not matched to a gene: 5. The CDR3 spells CATSRASGLAGATDTQYF. The CDR3 region has the DNA TGTGCCACCAGCAGAGCGTCGGGACTAGCGGGAGCCACAGATACGCAGTATTTT.

This clone was picked up many times. V gene TRBV6-1 combines with J gene TRBJ2-7; D ambiguous. V was clipped by 5 bases and J by 6 bases, with 14 bases between them. In germline, CDR1 is MNHNS, CDR2 SASEGT. The CDR3 is made up of 13 amino acids. CDR3 region: CASSLGRWGEQYF. The CDR3 DNA follows: TGTGCCAGCAGTTTGGGCCGATGGGGCGAGCAGTACTTC.

This clone has more than one count but fewer than ten. The chain couples TRBV24-1 to TRBJ1-2; TRBD1 matches 7 bases. The CDR3 runs to 15 residues. The germline gives CDR1 KGHDR, CDR2 SFDVKD. The V gene end was trimmed by 4 bases and the J gene end by 8 bases; junction bases not matched to a gene: 12. CDR3 nucleotides: TGTGCCACCAGTGAGGCCGGGACAGCAACCCTAGGCTACACCTTC. This gives the protein CATSEAGTATLGYTF.

This clone was seen many times. A read error may explain this, as a much larger clone is one base away. Within the sample, other DNA sequences also encode this same CDR3. V and J are TRBV20-1 and TRBJ2-5, with TRBD2 identical over 14 bases. In germline, CDR1 is DFQATT, CDR2 SNEGSKA (reference sequence). V was clipped by 5 bases and J by 11 bases; unmatched bases: 19. This CDR3 is built from 17 residues. CDR3 in amino acids: CSAGTSGRRRATKAQYF. DNA of the CDR3: TGCAGTGCTGGGACTAGCGGGAGAAGGAGGGCGACAAAGGCTCAGTACTTC.

Written as DNA, the CDR3 is TGTGCCAGCAGCTTAGATCCCACAGGGGAGAACGGAAACACCATATATTTT. Its translation is CASSLDPTGENGNTIYF. The chain joins TRBV11-2 to TRBJ1-3, with 7 bases aligning to TRBD1. Trimming took 0 bases from V and 4 from J; bases not matched to a gene: 9. The CDR3 covers 17 residues. CDR1 and CDR2 (germline): SGHAT, FQNNGV.

The genes are TRBV4-2 and TRBJ1-2; 7 positions match TRBD1. Looked up from germline, CDR1 is LGHNA and CDR2 is YNFKEQ. The CDR3 totals 14 residues. V lost 1 base to trimming and J lost 6 bases; unmatched junction nucleotides: 5. The CDR3 nucleotides read TGTGCCAGCAGCCAAGTAGACAGGGTAGATGGCTACACCTTC. Translated: CASSQVDRVDGYTF.

The chain links TRBV11-2 to TRBJ1-2; the D is unclear. Per germline, CDR1 SGHAT and CDR2 FQNNGV. The CDR3 consists of 12 residues. Trimming stripped 5 bases from V and 8 bases from J, with 12 bases between. The CDR3 region has the DNA TGTGCCAGCAGCACCTCCCCGACAGGCTACACCTTC. Amino acid sequence: CASSTSPTGYTF. Together with reference TRBV11-2 and TRBJ1-2, the CDR3 gives the full variable domain: EAGVAQSPRYKIIEKRQSVAFWCNPISGHATLYWYQQILGQGPKLLIQFQNNGVVDDSQLPKDRFSAERLKGVDSTLKIQPAKLEDSAVYLCASSTSPTGYTFGSGTRLTVV.

In its sample, this clone was seen a few times. CDR3 bases: TGTGCCAGTGGGGACAGGGGGAGGAATGAAAAACTGTTTTTT. Translated: CASGDRGRNEKLFF. This sequence joins TRBV19 and TRBJ1-4; 11 nucleotides match TRBD1. Germline trimming cut 8 bases from V and 5 bases from J; bases unmatched to any gene: 4. This CDR3 contains 14 residues. CDR1 is LNHDA and CDR2 is SQIVND in the germline V gene (reference sequence).

This clone was observed once. The chain links TRBV7-9 to TRBJ2-7, with TRBD1 matching over 8 bases. V gave up 5 bases and J gave up 2 bases; unmatched junction bases: 8. Germline lookup yields CDR1 SEHNR and CDR2 FQNEAQ (reference sequence). CDR3 size: 15 residues. The CDR3 DNA is TGTGCCAGCAGCGAGGACAGGGCCCCTACCTACGAGCAGTACTTC. Translated, it gives CASSEDRAPTYEQYF.

This chain uses TRBV4-1 with TRBJ1-3; 7 positions match TRBD1. The CDR3 runs to 17 residues. Germline V gives CDR1 MGHRA, CDR2 YSYEKL. The junction had 7 bases not matched to a gene; V was cut back by 0 bases and J by 2 bases. CDR3 amino acids: CASSQDQQGRAGNTIYF. The CDR3, as DNA: TGCGCCAGCAGCCAAGATCAACAGGGGAGGGCTGGAAACACCATATATTTT.